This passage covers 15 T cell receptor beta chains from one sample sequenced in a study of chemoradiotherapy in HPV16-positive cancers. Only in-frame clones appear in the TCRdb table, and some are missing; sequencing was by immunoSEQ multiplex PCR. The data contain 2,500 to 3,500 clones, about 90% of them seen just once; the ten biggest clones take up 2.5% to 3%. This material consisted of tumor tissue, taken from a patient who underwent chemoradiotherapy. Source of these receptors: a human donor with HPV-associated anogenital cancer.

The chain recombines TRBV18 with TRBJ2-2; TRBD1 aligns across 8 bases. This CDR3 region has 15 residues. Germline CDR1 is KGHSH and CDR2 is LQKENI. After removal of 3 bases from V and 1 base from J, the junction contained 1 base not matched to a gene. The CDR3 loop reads CASSPDRGNTGELFF. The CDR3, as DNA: TGTGCCAGCTCACCCGACAGGGGGAACACCGGGGAGCTGTTTTTT.

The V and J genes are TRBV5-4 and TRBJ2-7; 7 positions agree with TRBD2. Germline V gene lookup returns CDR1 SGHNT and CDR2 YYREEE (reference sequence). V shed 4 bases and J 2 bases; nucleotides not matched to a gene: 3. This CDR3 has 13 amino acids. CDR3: CASSRGGTYEQYF. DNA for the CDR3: TGTGCCAGCAGCCGCGGGGGTACCTACGAGCAGTACTTC.

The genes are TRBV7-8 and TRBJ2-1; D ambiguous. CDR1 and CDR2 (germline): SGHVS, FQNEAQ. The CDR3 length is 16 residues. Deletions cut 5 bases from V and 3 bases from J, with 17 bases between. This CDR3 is CASSRSHRPSYNEQFF. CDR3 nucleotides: TGTGCCAGCAGCCGGAGCCACCGGCCGAGCTACAATGAGCAGTTCTTC.

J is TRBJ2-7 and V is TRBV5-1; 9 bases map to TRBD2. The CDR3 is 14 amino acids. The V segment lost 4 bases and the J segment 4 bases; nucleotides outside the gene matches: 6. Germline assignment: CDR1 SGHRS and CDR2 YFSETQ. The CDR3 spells CASSQTSGKYEQYF. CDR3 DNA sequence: TGCGCCAGCAGCCAGACTAGCGGAAAATACGAGCAGTACTTC.

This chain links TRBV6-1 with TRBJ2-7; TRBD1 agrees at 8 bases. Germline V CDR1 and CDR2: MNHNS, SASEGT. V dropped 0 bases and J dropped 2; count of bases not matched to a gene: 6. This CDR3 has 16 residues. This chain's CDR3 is CASSEALQGAAYEQYF. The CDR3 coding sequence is TGTGCCAGCAGTGAAGCGCTTCAGGGGGCCGCCTACGAGCAGTACTTC.

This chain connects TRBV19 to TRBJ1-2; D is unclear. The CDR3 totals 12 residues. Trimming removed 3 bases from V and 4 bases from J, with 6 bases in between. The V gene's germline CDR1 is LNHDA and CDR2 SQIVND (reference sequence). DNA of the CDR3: TGTGCCAGTAGTATTCAGCGCTATGGCTACACCTTC. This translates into CASSIQRYGYTF.

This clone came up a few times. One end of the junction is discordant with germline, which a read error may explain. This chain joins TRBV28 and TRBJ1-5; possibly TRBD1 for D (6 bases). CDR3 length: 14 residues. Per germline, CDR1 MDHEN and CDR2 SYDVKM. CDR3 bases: TGTGCCAGCAGTCTGACGGGGGGCAAACAGCCCCAGCATTTT. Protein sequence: CASSLTGGKQPQHF.

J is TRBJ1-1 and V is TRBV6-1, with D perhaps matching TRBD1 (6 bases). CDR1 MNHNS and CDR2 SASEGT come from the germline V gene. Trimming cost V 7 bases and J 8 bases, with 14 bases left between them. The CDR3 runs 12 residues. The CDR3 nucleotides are TGTGCCAGCAAGGGGGTACGCCCCGAAGCTTTCTTT. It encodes CASKGVRPEAFF.

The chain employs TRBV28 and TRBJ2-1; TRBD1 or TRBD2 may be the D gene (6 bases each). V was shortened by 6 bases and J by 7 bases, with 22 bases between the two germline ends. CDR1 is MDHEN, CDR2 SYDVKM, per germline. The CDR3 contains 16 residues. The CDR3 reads CASSRLQGLGGNEQFF. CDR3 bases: TGTGCCAGCAGCCGACTGCAGGGGTTGGGGGGTAATGAGCAGTTCTTC.

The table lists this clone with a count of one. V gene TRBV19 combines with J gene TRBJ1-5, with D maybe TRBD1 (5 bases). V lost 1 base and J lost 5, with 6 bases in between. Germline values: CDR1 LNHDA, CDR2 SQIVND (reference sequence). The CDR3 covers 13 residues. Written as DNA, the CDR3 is TGTGCCAGTAGTATAGTGACAGATCAGCCCCAGCATTTT. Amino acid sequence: CASSIVTDQPQHF.

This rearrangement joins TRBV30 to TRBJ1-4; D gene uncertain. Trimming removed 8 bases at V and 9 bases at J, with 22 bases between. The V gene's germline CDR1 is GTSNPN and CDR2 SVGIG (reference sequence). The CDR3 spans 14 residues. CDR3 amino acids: CAARATVGQKKLFF. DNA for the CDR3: TGTGCCGCAAGAGCCACAGTGGGTCAGAAAAAACTGTTTTTT.

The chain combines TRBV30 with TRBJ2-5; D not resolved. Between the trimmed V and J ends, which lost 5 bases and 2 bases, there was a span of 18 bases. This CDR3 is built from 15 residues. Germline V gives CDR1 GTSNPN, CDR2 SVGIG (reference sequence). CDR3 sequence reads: CAWEPVDGLQETQYF. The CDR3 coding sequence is TGTGCCTGGGAACCCGTTGACGGATTACAAGAGACCCAGTACTTC.

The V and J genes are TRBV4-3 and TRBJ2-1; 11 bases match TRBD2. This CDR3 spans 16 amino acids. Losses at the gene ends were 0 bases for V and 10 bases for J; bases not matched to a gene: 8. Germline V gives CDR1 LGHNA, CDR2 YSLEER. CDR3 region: CASSQDIAGGPREQFF. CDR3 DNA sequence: TGCGCCAGCAGCCAAGACATAGCGGGAGGGCCTCGGGAGCAGTTCTTC.

CDR3 sequence: CAWKIPQGNGYTF. The CDR3 coding sequence is TGTGCCTGGAAGATCCCCCAGGGTAATGGCTACACCTTC. The rearrangement links TRBV30 to TRBJ1-2; maybe TRBD1 (5 bases). CDR1 is GTSNPN, CDR2 SVGIG, per germline (reference sequence). The CDR3 is 13 residues long. V was trimmed by 4 bases and J by 6 bases, leaving 15 bases between them.

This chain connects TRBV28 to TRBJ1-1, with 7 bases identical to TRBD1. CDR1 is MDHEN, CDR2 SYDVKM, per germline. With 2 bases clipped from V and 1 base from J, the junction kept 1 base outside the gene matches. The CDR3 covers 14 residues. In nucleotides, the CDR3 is TGTGCCAGCAGTTTACCAGGGGGGAACACTGAAGCTTTCTTT. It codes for CASSLPGGNTEAFF.